A selection of T cell receptor beta chains follows, all from one sample in a study of CD8 T cells in ankylosing spondylitis. TCRdb passed the 5' RACE reads through MiXCR, listing each CDR3 protein once. The repertoire has fewer than 200,000 distinct CDR3 sequences, 18% of them found once; the top ten carry roughly 4%. The sequencing sample was made of blood, either unsorted or a sorted T cell fraction (not recorded which). These receptors came from a male donor aged 5-30 years with ankylosing spondylitis or in good health (not recorded which). The CDR3 runs from the conserved cysteine through the conserved F or W.

J gene	V gene	CDR3 protein
TRBJ2-5	TRBV15	CATSRDLPRYPLEETQYF
TRBJ2-2	TRBV20-1	CSARVQDRVKTGELFF
TRBJ2-3	TRBV20-1	CSAGRTTDTQYF
TRBJ2-4	TRBV7-2	CASSLGPRGDKNIQYF
TRBJ2-5	TRBV18	CASSPSETAETQYF
TRBJ1-1	TRBV14	CASSRGQGYNTEAFF
TRBJ2-5	TRBV12-3/TRBV12-4	CASTTSLGRRETQYF
TRBJ1-5	TRBV29-1	CSVDSGGSNQPQHF
TRBJ2-3	TRBV20-1	CSAKSANTQYF
TRBJ2-3	TRBV20-1	CSALATSASTDTQYF
TRBJ2-3	TRBV20-1	CSAPPSSGNTDTQYF
TRBJ1-2	TRBV20-1	CSAREAGKNYGYTF
TRBJ2-1	TRBV27	CASRTGLADYNEQFF
TRBJ2-2	TRBV7-6	CASSLVASSTGELFF
TRBJ2-5	TRBV5-1	CASIPGQGYQETQYF
TRBJ1-1	TRBV13	CASSLQAGGTMNTEAFF
TRBJ2-1	TRBV10-3	CAITQGLAGGNDEQFF
TRBJ2-1	TRBV7-9	CASSPGLASKPRSYNEQFF
TRBJ2-5	TRBV2	CASLISEYQETQYF
TRBJ2-7	TRBV7-2	CASSLDASLSYEQYF
TRBJ2-3	TRBV10-3	CAIRGERRDTQYF
TRBJ2-5	TRBV6-1	CASSELRTGRKTQYF